This TCR beta chain was identified during a study of neurological immune-mediated disorders. The overall study: A relapsing-remitting course was seen in about 90% of the roughly 34 multiple sclerosis patients and a secondary progressive course in 3. The study, taken as a whole, reports: The highest TCR clonal expansion occurred in HTLV-1-associated myelopathy; multiple sclerosis fell below healthy controls. One cluster of related CDR3 sequences contained, by phylogenetic grouping, the repertoires of 18 of 34 multiple sclerosis patients and formed a possible signature.

At least ten counts were recorded for this clonotype. What it binds is unknown. The CDR3 is 14 amino acids. Trimming stripped 5 bases from V and 7 bases from J, with 17 bases between. Germline CDR1 and CDR2: MNHEY and SVGAGI. TCRdb ran MiXCR on the 5' RACE reads and lists one entry per CDR3 protein. The sample includes tens of thousands of distinct CDR3 sequences, 4.5% of them seen just once. The sequence derives from a man aged 25 to 45 with multiple sclerosis. Sequencing used PBMCs. The rearrangement uses TRBV6-5 and TRBJ1-2; tentative D call: TRBD1 (6 bases). The CDR3 region has the DNA TGTGCCAGCAGTACCCCGGAGGGGGGCGTTGGCTACACCTTC. Translation gives CASSTPEGGVGYTF.